This T cell receptor (beta chain) came from a study of blood T cell repertoires in COVID-19. Study details: The United States, Italy and Spain supplied acute and convalescent COVID-19 samples.

Data came from immunoSEQ multiplex PCR; TCRdb stores just in-frame clones and leaves some out. The sample consists of approximately 100,000 clones, 85% of them appearing once. The V gene's germline CDR1 is SGHDT and CDR2 YYEEEE. CDR3 length equals 15 residues. Trimming took 0 bases from V and 2 from J, leaving 11 bases between them. Sequenced sample: peripheral blood. The clonotype was recovered from a human donor in a cohort sampled during active COVID-19. The J gene is TRBJ2-5, the V gene TRBV5-6; no clear D. The DNA for the CDR3 is TGTGCCAGCAGCTTGGTGGGTGTCGGGCAAGAGACCCAGTACTTC. This codes for CASSLVGVGQETQYF. The variable domain in full, with the rest retrieved from reference TRBV5-6 and TRBJ2-5, is DAGVTQSPTHLIKTRGQQVTLRCSPKSGHDTVSWYQQALGQGPQFIFQYYEEEERQRGNFPDRFSGHQFPNYSSELNVNALLLGDSALYLCASSLVGVGQETQYFGPGTRLLVL.